Only one count was recorded for the clone carrying this T cell receptor (beta chain). The CDR3 is 18 amino acids. V shed 0 bases and J 3 bases; nucleotides not matched to a gene: 4. Germline CDR1 is MNHEY and CDR2 is SVGEGT. These data belong to a study of blood T cell repertoires in COVID-19. At the level of the study: T cells, B-cell-depleted T cells, or PBMCs provided the cDNA or gDNA that served as material.

The Seattle site enrolled patients during active infection and followed them longitudinally. This table comes from immunoSEQ multiplex PCR, and its TCRdb copy is limited to in-frame clones, with some not included. Here the sample spans a few hundred thousand clones, 82% being singletons. The origin of this receptor is a woman aged 70 to 79 with COVID-19, enrolled during active disease. The chain couples TRBV6-2 or TRBV6-3 to TRBJ2-3, with 15 positions matching TRBD2. The sample consisted of peripheral blood. The CDR3 here is CASSYSKGLAGGTDTQYF. The CDR3 nucleotides read TGTGCCAGCAGTTACTCGAAGGGACTAGCGGGAGGAACAGATACGCAGTATTTT.